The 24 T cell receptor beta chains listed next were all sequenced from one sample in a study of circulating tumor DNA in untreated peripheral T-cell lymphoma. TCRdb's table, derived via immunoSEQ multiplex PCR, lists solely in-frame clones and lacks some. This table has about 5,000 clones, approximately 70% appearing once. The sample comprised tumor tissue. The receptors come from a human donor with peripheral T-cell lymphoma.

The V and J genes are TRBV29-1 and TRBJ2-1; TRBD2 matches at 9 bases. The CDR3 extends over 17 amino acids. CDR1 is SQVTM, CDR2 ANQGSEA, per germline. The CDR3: CNVGSLAGWSSYNEQFF. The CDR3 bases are TGCAACGTGGGATCACTAGCGGGCTGGAGCTCCTACAATGAGCAGTTCTTC.

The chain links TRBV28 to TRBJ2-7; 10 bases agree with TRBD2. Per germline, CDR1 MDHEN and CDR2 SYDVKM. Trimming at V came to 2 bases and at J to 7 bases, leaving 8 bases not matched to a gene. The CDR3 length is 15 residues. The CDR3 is CASSLQREGPREQYF. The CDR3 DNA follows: TGTGCCAGCAGTTTACAGCGGGAGGGCCCTCGGGAGCAGTACTTC. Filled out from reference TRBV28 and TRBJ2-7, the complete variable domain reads DVKVTQSSRYLVKRTGEKVFLECVQDMDHENMFWYRQDPGLGLRLIYFSYDVKMKEKGDIPEGYSVSREKKERFSLILESASTNQTSMYLCASSLQREGPREQYFGPGTRLTVT.

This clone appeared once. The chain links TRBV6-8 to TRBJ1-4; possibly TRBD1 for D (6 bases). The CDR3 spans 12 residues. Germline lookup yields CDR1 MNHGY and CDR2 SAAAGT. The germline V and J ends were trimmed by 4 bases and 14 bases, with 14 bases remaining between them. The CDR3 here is CASSFLGQRLFF. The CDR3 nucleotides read TGTGCCAGCAGTTTCCTAGGACAGCGGCTGTTTTTT.

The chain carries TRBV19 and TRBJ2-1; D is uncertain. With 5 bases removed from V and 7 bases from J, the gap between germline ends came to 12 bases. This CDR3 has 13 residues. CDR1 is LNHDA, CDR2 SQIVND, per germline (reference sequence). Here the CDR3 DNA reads TGTGCCAGTAGTTGGGCAGAGGCTAATGAGCAGTTCTTC. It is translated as CASSWAEANEQFF. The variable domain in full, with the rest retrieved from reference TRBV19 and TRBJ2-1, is DGGITQSPKYLFRKEGQNVTLSCEQNLNHDAMYWYRQDPGQGLRLIYYSQIVNDFQKGDIAEGYSVSREKKESFPLTVTSAQKNPTAFYLCASSWAEANEQFFGPGTRLTVL.

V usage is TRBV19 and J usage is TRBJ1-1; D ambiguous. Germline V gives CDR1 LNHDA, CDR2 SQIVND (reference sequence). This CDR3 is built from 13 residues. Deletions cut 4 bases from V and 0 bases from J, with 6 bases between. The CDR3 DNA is TGTGCCAGTAGTACCTCCATGAACACTGAAGCTTTCTTT. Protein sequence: CASSTSMNTEAFF.

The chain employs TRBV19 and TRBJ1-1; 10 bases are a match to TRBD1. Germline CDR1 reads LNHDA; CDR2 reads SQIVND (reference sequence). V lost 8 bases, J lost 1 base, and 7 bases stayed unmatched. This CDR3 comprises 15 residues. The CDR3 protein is CASDRDRGGNTEAFF. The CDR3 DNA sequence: TGTGCCAGTGACCGGGACAGGGGCGGGAACACTGAAGCTTTCTTT.

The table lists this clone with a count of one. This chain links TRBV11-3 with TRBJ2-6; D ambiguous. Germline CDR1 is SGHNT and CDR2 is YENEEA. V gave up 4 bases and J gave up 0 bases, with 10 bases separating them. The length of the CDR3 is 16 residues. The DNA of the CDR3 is TGTGCCAGCAGCTCATCGGACGGCTCTGGGGCCAACGTCCTGACTTTC. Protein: CASSSSDGSGANVLTF.

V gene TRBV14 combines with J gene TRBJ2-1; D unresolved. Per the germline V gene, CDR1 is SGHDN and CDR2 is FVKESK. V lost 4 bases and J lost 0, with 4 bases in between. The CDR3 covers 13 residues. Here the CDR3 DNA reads TGTGCCAGCAGCCTTAGCTCCTACAATGAGCAGTTCTTC. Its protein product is CASSLSSYNEQFF.

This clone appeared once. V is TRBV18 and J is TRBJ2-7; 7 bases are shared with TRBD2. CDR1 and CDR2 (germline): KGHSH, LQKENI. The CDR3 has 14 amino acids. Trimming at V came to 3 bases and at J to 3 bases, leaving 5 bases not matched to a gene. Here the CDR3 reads CASSPAAGVYEQYF. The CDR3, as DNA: TGTGCCAGCTCACCGGCGGCGGGGGTCTACGAGCAGTACTTC.

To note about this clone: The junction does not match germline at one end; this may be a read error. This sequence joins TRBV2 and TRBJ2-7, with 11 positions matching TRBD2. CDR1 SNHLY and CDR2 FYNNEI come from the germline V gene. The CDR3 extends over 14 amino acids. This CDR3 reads CASSERIAGGPHPF. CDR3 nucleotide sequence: TGTGCCAGCAGTGAACGGATAGCGGGAGGGCCCCACCCTTTC.

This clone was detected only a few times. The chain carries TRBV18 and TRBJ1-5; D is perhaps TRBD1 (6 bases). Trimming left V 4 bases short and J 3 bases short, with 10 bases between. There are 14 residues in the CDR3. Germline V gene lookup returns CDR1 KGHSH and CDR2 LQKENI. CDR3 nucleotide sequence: TGTGCCAGCTCACGCCAGGGGAACAATCAGCCCCAGCATTTT. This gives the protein CASSRQGNNQPQHF.

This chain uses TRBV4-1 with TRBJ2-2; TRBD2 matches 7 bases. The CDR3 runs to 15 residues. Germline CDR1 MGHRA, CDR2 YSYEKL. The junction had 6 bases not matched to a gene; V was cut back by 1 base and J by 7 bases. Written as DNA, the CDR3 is TGCGCCAGCAGCCAAGTCGGTGGGAGGGTCGGGGAGCTGTTTTTT. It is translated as CASSQVGGRVGELFF.

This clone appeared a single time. The CDR3 nucleotides are TGTGCCAGTAGTATAATCGTCCTCTCTGGGGCCAACGTCCTGACTTTC. Protein sequence: CASSIIVLSGANVLTF. V is TRBV19 and J is TRBJ2-6; no clear D. V was shortened by 2 bases and J by 0 bases, with 8 bases between the two germline ends. Germline CDR1 reads LNHDA; CDR2 reads SQIVND (reference sequence). CDR3 size: 16 residues.

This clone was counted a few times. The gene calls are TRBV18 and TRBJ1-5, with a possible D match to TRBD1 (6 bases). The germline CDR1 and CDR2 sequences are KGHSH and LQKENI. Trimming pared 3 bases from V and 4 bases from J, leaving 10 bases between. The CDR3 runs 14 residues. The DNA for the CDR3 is TGTGCCAGCTCACCCCTACAGGGAAATCAGCCCCAGCATTTT. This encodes CASSPLQGNQPQHF. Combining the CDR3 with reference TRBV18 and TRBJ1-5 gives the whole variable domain NAGVMQNPRHLVRRRGQEARLRCSPMKGHSHVYWYRQLPEEGLKFMVYLQKENIIDESGMPKERFSAEFPKEGPSILRIQQVVRGDSAAYFCASSPLQGNQPQHFGDGTRLSIL.

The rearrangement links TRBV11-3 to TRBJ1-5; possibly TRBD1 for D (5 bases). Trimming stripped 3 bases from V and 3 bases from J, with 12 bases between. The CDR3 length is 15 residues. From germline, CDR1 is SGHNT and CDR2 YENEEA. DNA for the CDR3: TGTGCCAGCAGCTTGGGGGACCGATACAATCAGCCCCAGCATTTT. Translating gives CASSLGDRYNQPQHF.

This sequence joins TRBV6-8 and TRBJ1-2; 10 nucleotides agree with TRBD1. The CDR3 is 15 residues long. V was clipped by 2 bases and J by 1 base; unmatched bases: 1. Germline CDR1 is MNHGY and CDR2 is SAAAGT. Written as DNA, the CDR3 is TGTGCCAGCAGTTACCGGGACAGGGGTAACTATGGCTACACCTTC. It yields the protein CASSYRDRGNYGYTF.

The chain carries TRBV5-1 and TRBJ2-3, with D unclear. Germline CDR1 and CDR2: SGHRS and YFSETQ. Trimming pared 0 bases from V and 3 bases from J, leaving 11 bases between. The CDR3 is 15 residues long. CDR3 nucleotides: TGCGCCAGCAGCTTGGACAGTTCAATTACAGATACGCAGTATTTT. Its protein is CASSLDSSITDTQYF.

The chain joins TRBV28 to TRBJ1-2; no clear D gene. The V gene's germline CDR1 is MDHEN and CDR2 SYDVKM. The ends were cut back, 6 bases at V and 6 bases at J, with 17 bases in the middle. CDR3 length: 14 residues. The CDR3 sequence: CASRTVAVPNGYTF. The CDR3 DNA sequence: TGTGCCAGCAGGACGGTGGCCGTTCCAAATGGCTACACCTTC.

The CDR3 reads CASNVGDRGTDTQYF. The CDR3 DNA follows: TGTGCCAGCAACGTGGGGGACAGGGGCACAGATACGCAGTATTTT. The rearrangement joins TRBV9 to TRBJ2-3; 9 nucleotides agree with TRBD1. CDR3 size: 15 residues. The germline gives CDR1 SGDLS, CDR2 YYNGEE. Germline trimming cut 6 bases from V and 1 base from J; bases unmatched to any gene: 6.

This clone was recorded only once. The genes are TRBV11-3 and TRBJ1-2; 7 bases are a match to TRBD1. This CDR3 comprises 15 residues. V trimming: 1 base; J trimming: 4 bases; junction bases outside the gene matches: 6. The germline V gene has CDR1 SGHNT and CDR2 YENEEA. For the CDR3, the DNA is TGTGCCAGCAGCTTAGGCCCGACAGGGAGCTATGGCTACACCTTC. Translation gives CASSLGPTGSYGYTF.

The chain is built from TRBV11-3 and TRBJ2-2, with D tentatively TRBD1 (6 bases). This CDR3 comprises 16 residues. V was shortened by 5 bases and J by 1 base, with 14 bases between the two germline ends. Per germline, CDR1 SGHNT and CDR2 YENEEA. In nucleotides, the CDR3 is TGTGCCAGCAGCCCAAAGGGCAGGGGGAACACCGGGGAGCTGTTTTTT. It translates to CASSPKGRGNTGELFF.

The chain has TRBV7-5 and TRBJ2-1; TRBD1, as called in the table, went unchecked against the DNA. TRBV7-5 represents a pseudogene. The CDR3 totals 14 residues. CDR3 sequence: CASSYSRSYNEQFF. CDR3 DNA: TGTGCCAGCAGCTACAGCCGCTCCTACAATGAGCAGTTCTTC.

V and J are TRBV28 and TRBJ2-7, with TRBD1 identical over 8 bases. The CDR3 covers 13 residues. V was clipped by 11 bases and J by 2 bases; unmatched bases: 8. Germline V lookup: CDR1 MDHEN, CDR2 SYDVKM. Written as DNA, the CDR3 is TGTGCCGCCGGGGACAGGTCCGCCTACGAGCAGTACTTC. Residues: CAAGDRSAYEQYF.

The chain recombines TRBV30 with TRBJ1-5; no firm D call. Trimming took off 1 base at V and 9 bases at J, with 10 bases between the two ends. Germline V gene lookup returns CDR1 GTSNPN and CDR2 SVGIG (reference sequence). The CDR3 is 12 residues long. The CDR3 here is CAWSGRAGPQHF. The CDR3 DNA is TGTGCCTGGAGTGGGAGGGCAGGGCCCCAGCATTTT.